Following are 9 T cell receptor beta chains from one sample sequenced in a study of blood T cell repertoires in COVID-19. The table came from immunoSEQ multiplex PCR; TCRdb's copy has only in-frame clones and leaves some out. The sample consists of tens of thousands of clones, 80% to 90% of them appearing once. Specimen: peripheral blood. These receptors were obtained from a woman aged 45-65 years with active COVID-19.

CDR3 protein: CAWTPGGWNQPQHF. Here the CDR3 DNA reads TGTGCCTGGACCCCGGGGGGTTGGAATCAGCCCCAGCATTTT. V and J are TRBV30 and TRBJ1-5; possibly TRBD1 for D (5 bases). The CDR3 extends over 14 amino acids. The V gene lost 4 bases and the J gene lost 4 bases, with 14 bases spanning the gap. Germline V gene data show CDR1 as GTSNPN and CDR2 as SVGIG (reference sequence).

The genes are TRBV28 and TRBJ2-1; TRBD2 matches 7 bases. Germline-derived CDR1 and CDR2 are MDHEN and SYDVKM. The CDR3 covers 16 residues. V lost 2 bases to trimming and J lost 7 bases; unmatched junction nucleotides: 11. The CDR3 bases are TGTGCCAGCAGTTTACCCGCGACTAGCCTGGGAAATGAGCAGTTCTTC. Protein product: CASSLPATSLGNEQFF.

This chain links TRBV5-4 with TRBJ1-1; tentative D call: TRBD1 (5 bases). Germline V lookup: CDR1 SGHNT, CDR2 YYREEE (reference sequence). Trimming removed 0 bases at V and 5 bases at J, with 11 bases between. The CDR3 sequence is 14 residues long. CDR3 protein: CASSLGQGLTEAFF. CDR3 sequence (DNA): TGTGCCAGCAGCTTGGGGCAGGGTTTGACTGAAGCTTTCTTT.

The genes are TRBV19 and TRBJ1-1, with TRBD1 matching over 8 bases. Germline-derived CDR1 and CDR2 are LNHDA and SQIVND (reference sequence). Trimming at V came to 3 bases and at J to 7 bases, leaving 16 bases not matched to a gene. This CDR3 region has 17 residues. CDR3 loop: CASSIRGRTGYRSEAFF. The CDR3 DNA reads TGTGCCAGTAGTATCAGGGGAAGGACAGGGTATCGGAGTGAAGCTTTCTTT.

The chain has TRBV7-2 and TRBJ2-1; 7 bases align to TRBD2. The CDR3 is 16 residues long. V trimming: 5 bases; J trimming: 8 bases; junction bases outside the gene matches: 15. Germline values: CDR1 SGHTA, CDR2 FQGNSA. CDR3 sequence (DNA): TGTGCCAGCAGCCCCAATTCCTACGCGGGAGAGGATGAGCAGTTCTTC. This gives the protein CASSPNSYAGEDEQFF.

This clone was counted a single time. J is TRBJ2-7 and V is TRBV30; TRBD2 agrees at 10 bases. V gave up 4 bases and J gave up 1 base; unmatched junction bases: 10. Germline V gene sequence: CDR1 GTSNPN, CDR2 SVGIG (reference sequence). The CDR3 is 16 residues long. DNA for the CDR3: TGTGCCTGGAAAAAAGGAGCTAGCGGGGGTTCCTACGAGCAGTACTTC. Translation: CAWKKGASGGSYEQYF.

V usage is TRBV18 and J usage is TRBJ2-5, with TRBD1 identical over 8 bases. V shed 6 bases and J 2 bases; nucleotides not matched to a gene: 2. The CDR3 covers 13 residues. Per the germline V gene, CDR1 is KGHSH and CDR2 is LQKENI. The CDR3 protein is CASSRDRQETQYF. The CDR3 DNA reads TGTGCCAGCTCGCGGGACAGGCAAGAGACCCAGTACTTC.

The chain uses TRBV10-3 and TRBJ2-7; 10 bases are shared with TRBD2. V lost 4 bases and J lost 5; bases outside the gene matches: 2. In germline, CDR1 is ENHRY, CDR2 SYGVKD. The length of the CDR3 is 13 residues. CDR3 nucleotide sequence: TGTGCCATCAGTGCCGGGACTAGCGACGAGCAGTACTTC. Translation: CAISAGTSDEQYF.

The chain uses TRBV18 and TRBJ2-1; a possible D gene is TRBD2 (5 bases). The CDR3 has 15 residues. In germline, CDR1 is KGHSH, CDR2 LQKENI. With 3 bases removed from V and 8 bases from J, the gap between germline ends came to 17 bases. The DNA of the CDR3 is TGTGCCAGCTCACCTGGACTCTTCATTAACGATGAGCAGTTCTTC. Protein: CASSPGLFINDEQFF.